This TCR beta chain derives from a study of radiation and T cells in renal cell carcinoma. The CDR3 has 16 residues. Regarding time point: blood 4 weeks post-SBRT, at nephrectomy. The treatment is: 15 Gy SBRT to primary tumor, nephrectomy 4 weeks later. This renal cell carcinoma was of the clear cell type. Clones were read by immunoSEQ multiplex PCR, and TCRdb kept only the in-frame ones, dropping some. Of tens of thousands of clones listed, more than 60% are singletons. The clonotype originates from a man aged 60 to 75 with renal cell carcinoma. The chain links TRBV21-1 to TRBJ1-4. TRBV21-1 is flagged as a pseudogene. Sample: blood, taken from a patient whose treatment included radiotherapy and nephrectomy. The CDR3 DNA reads as TGTGCCAGCAGCAGTCTCGGTTGGTCCCCTAATGAAAAACTGTTTTTT. Protein: CASSSLGWSPNEKLFF.